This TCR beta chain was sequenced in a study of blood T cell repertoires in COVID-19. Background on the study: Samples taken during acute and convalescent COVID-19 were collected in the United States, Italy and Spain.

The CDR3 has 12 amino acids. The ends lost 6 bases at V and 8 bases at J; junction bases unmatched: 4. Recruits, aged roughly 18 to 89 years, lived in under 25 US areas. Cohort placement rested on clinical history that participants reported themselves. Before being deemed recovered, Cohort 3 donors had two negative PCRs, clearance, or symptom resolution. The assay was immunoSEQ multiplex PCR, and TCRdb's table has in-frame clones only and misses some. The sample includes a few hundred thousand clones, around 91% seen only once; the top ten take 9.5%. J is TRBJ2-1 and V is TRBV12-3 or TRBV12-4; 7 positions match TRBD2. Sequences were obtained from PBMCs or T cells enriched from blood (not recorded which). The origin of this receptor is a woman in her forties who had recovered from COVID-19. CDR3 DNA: TGTGCCAGCAGGCGACTAGCCGATGAGCAGTTCTTC. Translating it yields CASRRLADEQFF.